This T cell receptor (beta chain) was found in a study of blood T cell repertoires in COVID-19. Generated by immunoSEQ multiplex PCR, the TCRdb table keeps only in-frame clones and is missing some. Of 20,000 or so clones listed, 75% to 90% are singletons. This clone showed up just once. This CDR3 has 16 residues. Trimming left V 4 bases short and J 7 bases short, with 17 bases between. Germline CDR1 and CDR2: MGHRA and YSYEKL. The receptor comes from a human donor in a cohort sampled during active COVID-19. The chain has TRBV4-1 and TRBJ1-6; tentatively, D is TRBD1 (5 bases). Sequencing used peripheral blood. CDR3 nucleotides: TGCGCCAGCAGCCCCCTGGGCAGGGTGGAGAATTCACCCCTCCACTTT. It is translated as CASSPLGRVENSPLHF.